This is a list of T cell receptor beta chains from one sample in a study of shared clonotypes between healthy human individuals. Assay: immunoSEQ multiplex PCR; the TCRdb copy retains only in-frame clones and omits some. The table records about 2.1 million clones, roughly 93% of them present only once. Sequencing was carried out using naive CD8+ T cells from PBMCs. These receptors were obtained from a man aged 18 to 29 in good health. Some clones in this sample may be carry-over from other donors' samples. The CDR3 runs from the conserved cysteine through the conserved F or W. A D gene is named only where the DNA matches it firmly. Not all rows give a size; the values are once, few, many and, for expanded clones, a class.

V gene,clone size,CDR3 length,J gene,D gene,CDR3 protein,CDR3 DNA
TRBV5-1,NA,17,TRBJ2-7,TRBD1,CASSLGTGGRNWDEQYF,TGCGCCAGCAGCTTGGGGACAGGGGGCCGTAATTGGGACGAGCAGTACTTC
TRBV28,NA,17,TRBJ2-7,NA,CASSFNPSEDRSYEQYF,TGTGCCAGCAGTTTTAACCCATCGGAGGACAGATCCTACGAGCAGTACTTC
TRBV6-4,NA,17,TRBJ2-6,NA,CASSDSNRISGANVLTF,TGTGCCAGCAGTGACTCAAACAGGATTTCTGGGGCCAACGTCCTGACTTTC
TRBV9,NA,14,TRBJ1-1,NA,CASSLSGANTEAFF,TGTGCCAGCAGTCTTTCGGGCGCAAACACTGAAGCTTTCTTT
TRBV6-1,NA,14,TRBJ2-2,NA,CASTLTQNTGELFF,TGTGCCAGCACCTTAACCCAGAACACCGGGGAGCTGTTTTTT
TRBV5-6,NA,13,TRBJ2-5,NA,CASSFALGETQYF,TGTGCCAGCAGCTTCGCCCTAGGGGAGACCCAGTACTTC
TRBV10-1,NA,15,TRBJ1-1,TRBD1,CASSPGQGQFTEAFF,TGCGCCAGCAGCCCCGGACAGGGCCAATTCACTGAAGCTTTCTTT
TRBV7-8,NA,16,TRBJ2-1,NA,CASSLGLEGRDNEQFF,TGTGCCAGCAGCTTAGGACTGGAGGGCCGGGACAATGAGCAGTTCTTC
TRBV6-5,NA,15,TRBJ2-1,TRBD2,CASGEAGGSYNEQFF,TGTGCCAGCGGAGAGGCGGGGGGCTCCTACAATGAGCAGTTCTTC
TRBV13,NA,16,TRBJ1-2,TRBD1,CASSSWDSSNYYGYTF,TGTGCCAGCAGCTCGTGGGACAGCTCAAACTACTATGGCTACACCTTC
TRBV27,NA,11,TRBJ2-7,NA,CASFGLNEQYF,TGTGCCAGCTTTGGGTTAAACGAGCAGTACTTC
TRBV27,NA,14,TRBJ1-2,TRBD1,CAASSLGTGAGYTF,TGTGCCGCCAGCAGTTTAGGGACAGGGGCCGGCTACACCTTC
TRBV6-5,NA,14,TRBJ2-4,NA,CASSSWVAKNIQYF,TGTGCCAGCAGTTCATGGGTAGCCAAAAACATTCAGTACTTC
TRBV4-2,NA,18,TRBJ1-5,NA,CASSQDVQGRYSNQPQHF,TGTGCCAGCAGCCAAGATGTTCAGGGGAGGTATAGCAATCAGCCCCAGCATTTT
TRBV5-1,NA,16,TRBJ2-7,NA,CASSRLPGRGVYEQYF,TGCGCCAGCAGCCGACTCCCGGGGCGAGGGGTCTACGAGCAGTACTTC
TRBV4-3,NA,15,TRBJ1-1,TRBD1,CASSQGRGPYTEAFF,TGCGCCAGCAGCCAAGGCAGGGGGCCCTACACTGAAGCTTTCTTT
TRBV7-9,NA,12,TRBJ2-7,NA,CASSPGGHEQYF,TGTGCCAGCAGCCCCGGCGGTCACGAGCAGTACTTC
TRBV2,NA,15,TRBJ1-2,TRBD1,CASSPGQGSHYGYTF,TGTGCCAGCAGCCCCGGACAGGGATCCCATTATGGCTACACCTTC
TRBV29-1,NA,13,TRBJ2-7,NA,CSVRGGIYYEQYF,TGCAGCGTCAGAGGGGGAATCTACTACGAGCAGTACTTC
TRBV27,NA,14,TRBJ2-7,NA,CASSQSPSSYEQYF,TGTGCCAGCAGTCAGAGCCCGAGCTCCTACGAGCAGTACTTC
TRBV27,NA,13,TRBJ2-7,NA,CASSFLQGYEQYF,TGTGCCAGCAGTTTCTTGCAGGGTTACGAGCAGTACTTC
TRBV28,NA,14,TRBJ1-1,TRBD1,CASSLSTGGTEAFF,TGTGCCAGCAGTTTGTCCACAGGGGGCACTGAAGCTTTCTTT
TRBV7-9,few,15,TRBJ2-1,TRBD2,CASSLGTSGYNEQFF,TGTGCCAGCAGCTTAGGGACTAGCGGCTACAATGAGCAGTTCTTC
TRBV2,NA,16,TRBJ2-3,TRBD2,CASNDAGTISTDTQYF,TGTGCCAGCAACGACGCCGGGACTATTTCCACAGATACGCAGTATTTT
TRBV5-6,NA,12,TRBJ2-7,NA,CASSFQGLLPYF,TGTGCCAGCAGCTTCCAGGGTCTCCTTCCGTACTTC
TRBV2,NA,15,TRBJ1-5,NA,CASSEESGRNQPQHF,TGTGCCAGCAGTGAAGAATCAGGGAGGAATCAGCCCCAGCATTTT
TRBV27,NA,13,TRBJ2-1,NA,CASSLSVNNEQFF,TGTGCCAGCAGTTTATCAGTAAACAATGAGCAGTTCTTC
TRBV7-9,NA,16,TRBJ2-1,NA,CASSPGFGATYNEQFF,TGTGCCAGCAGCCCAGGTTTCGGGGCTACCTACAATGAGCAGTTCTTC
TRBV7-9,NA,15,TRBJ2-3,NA,CASRVGGGPTDTQYF,TGTGCCAGCAGAGTAGGGGGAGGGCCGACAGATACGCAGTATTTT
TRBV4-1,NA,17,TRBJ2-2,NA,CASSQFHGTSLGGELFF,TGCGCCAGCAGCCAATTCCACGGGACGTCATTGGGGGGGGAGCTGTTTTTT
TRBV14,NA,17,TRBJ2-1,NA,CASSQGRRVKLYNEQFF,TGTGCCAGCAGCCAAGGTCGGCGGGTCAAACTATACAATGAGCAGTTCTTC